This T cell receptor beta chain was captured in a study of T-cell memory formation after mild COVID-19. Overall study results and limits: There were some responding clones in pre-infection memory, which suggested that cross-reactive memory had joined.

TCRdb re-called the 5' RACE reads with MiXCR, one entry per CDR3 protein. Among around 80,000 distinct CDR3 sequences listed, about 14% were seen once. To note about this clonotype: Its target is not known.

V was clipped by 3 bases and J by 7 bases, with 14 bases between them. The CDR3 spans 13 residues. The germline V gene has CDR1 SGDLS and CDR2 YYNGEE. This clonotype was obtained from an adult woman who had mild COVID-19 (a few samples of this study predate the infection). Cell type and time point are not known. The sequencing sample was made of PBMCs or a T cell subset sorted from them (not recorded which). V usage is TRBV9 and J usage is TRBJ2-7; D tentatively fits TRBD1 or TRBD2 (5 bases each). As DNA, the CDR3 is TGTGCCAGCAGCGGAGGGACGGTTGGTGAGCAGTACTTC. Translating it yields CASSGGTVGEQYF.